This is a list of T cell receptor beta chains from one sample in a study of blood T cell repertoires in COVID-19. The assay was immunoSEQ multiplex PCR, and TCRdb's table has in-frame clones only and misses some. The repertoire holds 250,000 or so clones, with approximately 80% as singletons. Sample: PBMCs or T cells enriched from blood (not recorded which). All receptors derive from a man in his 60s who had recovered from COVID-19. The CDR3 runs from the conserved cysteine through the conserved F or W. The D gene is left open where the match is weak. Rows give clone size only sometimes, using once, few, many, or a class for an expanded clone.

v_gene,len,d_gene,abundance,j_gene,CDR3nt,CDR3aa
TRBV5-6,17,-,-,TRBJ1-4,TGTGCCAGCAGCCCTCCATCCAGCAGGGGCCGAACTGAAAAACTGTTTTTT,CASSPPSSRGRTEKLFF
TRBV5-1,15,TRBD2,-,TRBJ2-1,TGCGCCAGCAGCTCCCTAGCGGGGGGCTCCAATGAGCAGTTCTTC,CASSSLAGGSNEQFF
TRBV7-2,15,-,-,TRBJ1-3,TGTGCCAGCAGCTTAATGGGCCCGACTGGAAACACCATATATTTT,CASSLMGPTGNTIYF
TRBV5-1,14,-,-,TRBJ2-5,TGCGCCAGCAGCCCACAGGGCCCGCGGGAGACCCAGTACTTC,CASSPQGPRETQYF
TRBV29-1,11,-,-,TRBJ1-1,TGCAGCGCCAACAACAGGGAAAAAGCTTTCTTT,CSANNREKAFF
TRBV5-1,13,TRBD1,-,TRBJ1-4,TGCGCCAGCAGCTTGGGGGACAGGGAAAAACTGTTTTTT,CASSLGDREKLFF
TRBV30,14,-,-,TRBJ1-5,TGTGCCTGGAGTGTAGGCGGTTCTGGGCAGCCCCAGCATTTT,CAWSVGGSGQPQHF
TRBV10-2,16,-,-,TRBJ1-5,TGCGCCAGCAGTGAGTCGAGACCAAGCGGGAGTCAGCCCCAGCATTTT,CASSESRPSGSQPQHF
TRBV2,14,TRBD1,-,TRBJ2-1,TGTGCCAGCAACCACGACAGGGGAAGTAATGAGCAGTTCTTC,CASNHDRGSNEQFF
TRBV4-2,13,-,-,TRBJ2-2,TGTGCCAGCAGCCCCCAGGGTGATGGGGAGCTGTTTTTT,CASSPQGDGELFF
TRBV5-8,15,TRBD1,-,TRBJ1-3,TGTGCCAGCAGCGCGACAGGGGGCACTGGAAACACCATATATTTT,CASSATGGTGNTIYF
TRBV15,14,-,-,TRBJ1-1,TGTGCCACCAGCAGCCCCGACAGAAGCACTGAAGCTTTCTTT,CATSSPDRSTEAFF
TRBV7-3,13,-,-,TRBJ2-1,TGTGCCAGCAGCTTAAACAGCTACAATGAGCAGTTCTTC,CASSLNSYNEQFF
TRBV30,15,TRBD1,-,TRBJ2-7,TGTGCCTGGAAGCGGGACAGGGGGCCTTCCTACGAGCAGTACTTC,CAWKRDRGPSYEQYF
TRBV19,12,-,-,TRBJ1-2,TGTGCCAGTAGTATGCCAGGGTATGGCTACACCTTC,CASSMPGYGYTF
TRBV10-2,15,TRBD1,once,TRBJ1-2,TGCGCCAGCAGTGAATTTCGGGGGACAGACAATGGCTACACCTTC,CASSEFRGTDNGYTF
TRBV7-9,13,TRBD1,-,TRBJ1-5,TGTGCCAGCGGACAGGACGAAAATCAGCCCCAGCATTTT,CASGQDENQPQHF
TRBV4-3,16,-,-,TRBJ1-5,TGCGCCAGCAGCCAAGATTGGGGGGGGAGGGATCAGCCCCAGCATTTT,CASSQDWGGRDQPQHF
TRBV27,14,TRBD2,-,TRBJ2-3,TGTGCCAGCAGTCTCACCGGGGGGACAGATACGCAGTATTTT,CASSLTGGTDTQYF
TRBV15,16,TRBD1,-,TRBJ1-6,TGTGCCACCAGCAGAGATCCTAAGGGGGCGAGTTCACCCCTCCACTTT,CATSRDPKGASSPLHF
TRBV11-3,15,-,-,TRBJ2-1,TGTGCCAGCAGCTTAGATCAGGGCTCCTACAATGAGCAGTTCTTC,CASSLDQGSYNEQFF
TRBV10-1,13,-,few,TRBJ2-5,TGCGCCAGCTCCCGTCCGGACCAAGAGACCCAGTACTTC,CASSRPDQETQYF
TRBV7-2,13,-,-,TRBJ1-3,TGTGCCAGCAGCCGGGGAGGGGGGAACACCATATATTTT,CASSRGGGNTIYF
TRBV4-2,15,TRBD2,-,TRBJ2-1,TGTGCCAGCAGCCAGCGGGGGGGCCTCTTAAATGAGCAGTTCTTC,CASSQRGGLLNEQFF